Following are 8 T cell receptor beta chains from one sample sequenced in a study of T cells of healthy individuals. TCRdb analysed the 5' RACE reads with MiXCR anew, one entry per CDR3 protein. This sample has tens of thousands of distinct CDR3 sequences, with roughly 14% found just once. The receptors were sampled from a human donor in good health.

The chain couples TRBV7-2 to TRBJ2-1; no clear D gene. Trimming took off 3 bases at V and 6 bases at J, with 6 bases between the two ends. CDR1 and CDR2 (germline): SGHTA, FQGNSA. The CDR3 covers 12 residues. The DNA of the CDR3 is TGTGCCAGCAGCTTCATACTCAATGAGCAGTTCTTC. Amino acid sequence: CASSFILNEQFF. Full variable domain (missing parts from reference TRBV7-2 and TRBJ2-1): GAGVSQSPSNKVTEKGKDVELRCDPISGHTALYWYRQSLGQGLEFLIYFQGNSAPDKSGLPSDRFSAERTGGSVSTLTIQRTQQEDSAVYLCASSFILNEQFFGPGTRLTVL.

This clonotype was observed at least ten times. J is TRBJ1-3 and V is TRBV11-2; no firm D call. Per germline, CDR1 SGHAT and CDR2 FQNNGV. The CDR3 covers 16 residues. Trimming removed 0 bases at V and 2 bases at J, with 11 bases between. The CDR3 region is CASSLDPGNPGNTIYF. The CDR3 nucleotides are TGTGCCAGCAGCTTAGATCCGGGGAACCCTGGAAACACCATATATTTT.

Many counts were recorded for this clonotype. The chain combines TRBV7-9 with TRBJ2-1; 9 nucleotides align to TRBD1. With 5 bases clipped from V and 8 bases from J, the junction kept 7 bases outside the gene matches. CDR1 and CDR2 from the germline V gene are SEHNR and FQNEAQ (reference sequence). There are 14 residues in the CDR3. The CDR3 nucleotides read TGTGCCAGCAGCCTCGGGACAGGGTTCGATGAGCAGTTCTTC. It translates to CASSLGTGFDEQFF.

This clonotype was observed a handful of times. CDR3 nucleotide sequence: TGTGCCATAGGGGCGGGACAGGATAATTCACCCCTCCACTTT. This sequence encodes CAIGAGQDNSPLHF. The rearrangement uses TRBV24-1 and TRBJ1-6, with 8 nucleotides matching TRBD1. The junction had 7 bases not matched to a gene; V was cut back by 11 bases and J by 5 bases. CDR3 length: 14 amino acids. CDR1 and CDR2 from the germline V gene are KGHDR and SFDVKD.

V and J are TRBV7-2 and TRBJ1-5; D is perhaps TRBD1 (5 bases). Deletions cut 1 base from V and 9 bases from J, with 16 bases between. Germline assignment: CDR1 SGHTA and CDR2 FQGNSA. This CDR3 has 15 residues. The CDR3 DNA follows: TGTGCCAGCAGCTTAGTGCAGGGCTTCCAATCGCCCCAGCATTTT. It is translated as CASSLVQGFQSPQHF.

This clonotype was seen ten or more times. The rearrangement uses TRBV19 and TRBJ2-7; no clear D gene. Per germline, CDR1 LNHDA and CDR2 SQIVND (reference sequence). V lost 4 bases to trimming and J lost 2 bases, with 9 bases between them. The CDR3 is made up of 13 amino acids. The chain's CDR3 is CASSKYGTYEQYF. In nucleotides, the CDR3 is TGTGCCAGTAGTAAGTACGGAACCTACGAGCAGTACTTC.

The chain carries TRBV7-2 and TRBJ2-7; D is uncertain. There are 16 residues in the CDR3. Trimming took 3 bases from V and 0 from J, leaving 15 bases between them. Germline V gives CDR1 SGHTA, CDR2 FQGNSA. In DNA, the CDR3 is TGTGCCAGCAGCTTTCTCCCCGGACGAGACTCCTACGAGCAGTACTTC. This codes for CASSFLPGRDSYEQYF.

This clonotype has a count of ten or more. V is TRBV29-1 and J is TRBJ2-5; 7 bases line up with TRBD1. Germline V gene data show CDR1 as SQVTM and CDR2 as ANQGSEA. The CDR3 is 13 amino acids. Trimming took 7 bases from V and 5 from J; bases not matched to a gene: 10. The CDR3 region has the DNA TGCAGCGCCCGACAGGGCGCAGTCGAGACCCAGTACTTC. Translating gives CSARQGAVETQYF.